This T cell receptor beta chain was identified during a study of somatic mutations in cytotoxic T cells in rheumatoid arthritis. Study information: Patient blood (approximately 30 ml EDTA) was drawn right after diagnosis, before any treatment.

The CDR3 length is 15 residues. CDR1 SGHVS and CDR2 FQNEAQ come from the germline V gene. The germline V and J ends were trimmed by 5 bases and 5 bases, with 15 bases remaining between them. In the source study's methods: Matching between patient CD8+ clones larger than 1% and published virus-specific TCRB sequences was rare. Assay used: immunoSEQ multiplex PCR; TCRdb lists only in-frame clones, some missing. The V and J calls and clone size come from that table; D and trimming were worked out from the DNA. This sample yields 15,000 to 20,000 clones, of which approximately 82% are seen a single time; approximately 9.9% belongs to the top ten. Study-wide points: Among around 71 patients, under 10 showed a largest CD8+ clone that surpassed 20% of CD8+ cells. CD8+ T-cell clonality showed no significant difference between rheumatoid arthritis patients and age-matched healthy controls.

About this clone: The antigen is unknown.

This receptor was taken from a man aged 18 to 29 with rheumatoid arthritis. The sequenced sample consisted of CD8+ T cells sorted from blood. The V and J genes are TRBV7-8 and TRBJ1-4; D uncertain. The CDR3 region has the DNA TGTGCCAGCAGCCCAACCTCCAGGTGGAATGAAAAACTGTTTTTT. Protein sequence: CASSPTSRWNEKLFF.